One and the same sample provided the 16 T cell receptor beta chains below, sequenced in a study of shared clonotypes between healthy human individuals. CD45RO-negative, CCR7-positively selected cells formed the naive CD8 fraction, excluding terminally differentiated effector memory CD45RA+ cells. Clones were sequenced by immunoSEQ multiplex PCR, and TCRdb holds only the in-frame ones, with some missing. The sample has some 2 million clones; about 94% are singletons. The sample taken for sequencing was naive CD8+ T cells sorted from blood. Receptor source: a man aged 18 to 30 in good health.

As regards this clone: This CDR3 is also generated by other DNA sequences in the sample. The genes are TRBV30 and TRBJ2-7; the match to TRBD2 covers 12 bases. The CDR3 loop spans 16 amino acids. The J segment lost 0 bases and the V segment lost 0 bases, leaving 3 bases of the junction unmatched. The germline V gene has CDR1 GTSNPN and CDR2 SVGIG (reference sequence). The CDR3 nucleotides read TGTGCCTGGAGTGTAGGACTAGCGGGGAGCTCCTACGAGCAGTACTTC. Protein product: CAWSVGLAGSSYEQYF.

The rearrangement joins TRBV7-8 to TRBJ2-3; TRBD2 might be the D (7 bases). Germline V gives CDR1 SGHVS, CDR2 FQNEAQ. The CDR3 is 16 residues long. Trimming pared 1 base from V and 2 bases from J, leaving 13 bases between. The CDR3 coding sequence is TGTGCCAGCAGCTTAGTAGGGGGGGCCCTCACAGATACGCAGTATTTT. This translates into CASSLVGGALTDTQYF.

The V gene is TRBV27, the J gene TRBJ2-7; no clear D. This CDR3 contains 13 residues. Per germline, CDR1 MNHEY and CDR2 SMNVEV (reference sequence). V was pared by 2 bases and J by 1 base, with 6 bases between. As DNA, the CDR3 is TGTGCCAGCAGTTTAGACCTATCCTACGAGCAGTACTTC. This gives the protein CASSLDLSYEQYF.

A few counts support this clone. The chain uses TRBV7-6 and TRBJ2-2; possibly TRBD2 for D (6 bases). CDR3 length equals 14 residues. The V gene's germline CDR1 is SGHVS and CDR2 FNYEAQ. Trimming pared 4 bases from V and 4 bases from J, leaving 10 bases between. This CDR3 is CASSSISGTGELFF. The CDR3 DNA follows: TGTGCCAGCAGCTCTATTAGCGGCACCGGGGAGCTGTTTTTT.

As to this clone: Other DNA sequences in the same sample also yield this CDR3. The gene calls are TRBV30 and TRBJ2-7, with D maybe TRBD1 (5 bases). The germline V gene encodes CDR1 GTSNPN and CDR2 SVGIG (reference sequence). The CDR3 spans 13 residues. V dropped 2 bases and J dropped 0 bases, with 8 bases sitting between them. The CDR3 sequence is CAWSPGSSYEQYF. The CDR3 DNA is TGTGCCTGGAGTCCAGGGTCCTCCTACGAGCAGTACTTC. The full variable domain, in which reference TRBV30 and TRBJ2-7 provide the parts outside the CDR3, is SQTIHQWPATLVQPVGSPLSLECTVEGTSNPNLYWYRQAAGRGLQLLFYSVGIGQISSEVPQNLSASRPQDRQFILSSKKLLLSDSGFYLCAWSPGSSYEQYFGPGTRLTVT.

As for this clone: Other DNA sequences in the sample encode the same CDR3. This sequence joins TRBV30 and TRBJ2-7, with 9 bases identical to TRBD1. The length of the CDR3 is 14 residues. Trimming removed 4 bases from V and 4 bases from J; junction bases left unmatched: 8. From germline, CDR1 is GTSNPN and CDR2 SVGIG (reference sequence). The CDR3 nucleotides read TGTGCCTGGAAACTGGGGACAGGGAGTTACGAGCAGTACTTC. Its protein is CAWKLGTGSYEQYF.

The chain is built from TRBV5-4 and TRBJ2-4; 9 nucleotides line up with TRBD1. In germline, CDR1 is SGHNT, CDR2 YYREEE (reference sequence). The J segment lost 4 bases and the V segment lost 3 bases, leaving 5 bases of the junction unmatched. The CDR3 totals 15 residues. This CDR3 is CASSSTGTGKNIQYF. DNA of the CDR3: TGTGCCAGCAGCTCCACCGGGACAGGGAAAAACATTCAGTACTTC.

This chain connects TRBV30 to TRBJ2-3, with D possibly being TRBD1 or TRBD2 (5 bases each). The length of the CDR3 is 13 residues. Germline CDR1 reads GTSNPN; CDR2 reads SVGIG (reference sequence). V was trimmed by 4 bases and J by 4 bases, leaving 12 bases between them. Here the CDR3 reads CAWNEGISDTQYF. CDR3 coding DNA: TGTGCCTGGAATGAGGGGATCTCAGATACGCAGTATTTT.

The chain uses TRBV27 and TRBJ2-7; 8 bases map to TRBD1. This CDR3 has 15 amino acids. Germline V gene sequence: CDR1 MNHEY, CDR2 SMNVEV (reference sequence). With V trimmed by 5 bases and J by 3 bases, 9 bases remained unmatched. The CDR3 region has the DNA TGTGCCAGCAGTCCAGGACAGGGAGCAAACTACGAGCAGTACTTC. Translated: CASSPGQGANYEQYF.

This clone was seen only once. Other DNA sequences in the sample encode the same CDR3. Here the CDR3 reads CASSFTGSSYEQYF. The CDR3 DNA reads as TGTGCCAGCAGCTTTACAGGTTCCTCCTACGAGCAGTACTTC. The chain recombines TRBV7-2 with TRBJ2-7; TRBD1 might be the D (5 bases). Per the germline V gene, CDR1 is SGHTA and CDR2 is FQGNSA. The CDR3 runs 14 residues. V dropped 3 bases and J dropped 0 bases, with 9 bases sitting between them. Full variable domain (rest looked up from reference TRBV7-2 and TRBJ2-7): GAGVSQSPSNKVTEKGKDVELRCDPISGHTALYWYRQSLGQGLEFLIYFQGNSAPDKSGLPSDRFSAERTGGSVSTLTIQRTQQEDSAVYLCASSFTGSSYEQYFGPGTRLTVT.

This clone was counted once. The chain employs TRBV7-8 and TRBJ1-1, with 9 bases that match TRBD1. The CDR3 runs 15 residues. The germline V gene has CDR1 SGHVS and CDR2 FQNEAQ. The V gene end was trimmed by 4 bases and the J gene end by 3 bases; junction bases not matched to a gene: 6. CDR3 coding DNA: TGTGCCAGCAGCTCGTACTGGACAGGGGACACTGAAGCTTTCTTT. This encodes CASSSYWTGDTEAFF.

Concerning this clone itself: This specimen includes other DNA sequences encoding the same CDR3. The chain combines TRBV15 with TRBJ2-7; the D call may be TRBD1 or TRBD2 (5 bases each). This CDR3 comprises 13 residues. With 0 bases removed from V and 6 bases from J, the gap between germline ends came to 9 bases. From germline, CDR1 is LNHNV and CDR2 YYDKDF (reference sequence). DNA for the CDR3: TGTGCCACCAGCAGAGATCGGGGCTCCGAGCAGTACTTC. Encoded protein: CATSRDRGSEQYF.

With respect to this clone: Relative to the germline gene, one junction end is altered; a read error may explain this. The chain employs TRBV25-1 and TRBJ1-6; 7 bases match TRBD1. Germline V gives CDR1 MGHDK, CDR2 SYGVNS. This CDR3 is built from 13 residues. CDR3 sequence (DNA): TGTGCCAGCAGTGAATATAGGGGGCGGCAGATGGACTTT. The encoded protein is CASSEYRGRQMDF.

The rearrangement links TRBV5-6 to TRBJ2-1, with D perhaps matching TRBD1 or TRBD2 (6 bases each). Germline V lookup: CDR1 SGHDT, CDR2 YYEEEE. V dropped 5 bases and J dropped 8 bases, with 11 bases sitting between them. The CDR3 contains 12 residues. Here the CDR3 reads CASSWGADEQFF. The CDR3 nucleotides are TGTGCCAGCAGTTGGGGGGCCGATGAGCAGTTCTTC.

This rearrangement joins TRBV5-1 to TRBJ1-1; D gene ambiguous. Trimming shortened V by 0 bases and J by 0 bases, and 9 bases separated the two germline ends. From germline, CDR1 is SGHRS and CDR2 YFSETQ. The CDR3 is 15 amino acids. The CDR3 nucleotides are TGCGCCAGCAGCTTGGGTCCATTCATGAACACTGAAGCTTTCTTT. The encoded protein is CASSLGPFMNTEAFF.

The chain recombines TRBV10-3 with TRBJ2-7; 10 bases are a match to TRBD2. CDR3 length: 17 amino acids. V lost 3 bases to trimming and J lost 2 bases; unmatched junction nucleotides: 10. The germline gives CDR1 ENHRY, CDR2 SYGVKD. The CDR3 nucleotides are TGTGCCATCAGTGACAGCGAGAGCGGGAGGGCCCCCTACGAGCAGTACTTC. Its translation is CAISDSESGRAPYEQYF.